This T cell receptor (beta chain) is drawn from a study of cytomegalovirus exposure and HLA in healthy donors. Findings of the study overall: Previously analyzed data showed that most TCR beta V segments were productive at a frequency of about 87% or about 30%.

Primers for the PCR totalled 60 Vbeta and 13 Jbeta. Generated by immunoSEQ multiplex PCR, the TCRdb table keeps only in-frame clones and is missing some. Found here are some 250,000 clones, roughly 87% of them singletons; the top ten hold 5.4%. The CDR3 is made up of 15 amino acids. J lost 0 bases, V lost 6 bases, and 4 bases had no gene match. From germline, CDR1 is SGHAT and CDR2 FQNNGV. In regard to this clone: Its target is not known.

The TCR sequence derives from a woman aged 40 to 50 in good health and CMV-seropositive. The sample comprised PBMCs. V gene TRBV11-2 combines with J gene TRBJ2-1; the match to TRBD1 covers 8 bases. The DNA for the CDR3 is TGTGCCAGCAGGCTCGGGACAGGCTCCTACAATGAGCAGTTCTTC. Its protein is CASRLGTGSYNEQFF. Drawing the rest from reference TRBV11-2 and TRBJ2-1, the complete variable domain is EAGVAQSPRYKIIEKRQSVAFWCNPISGHATLYWYQQILGQGPKLLIQFQNNGVVDDSQLPKDRFSAERLKGVDSTLKIQPAKLEDSAVYLCASRLGTGSYNEQFFGPGTRLTVL.